This TCR beta chain was sequenced in a study of blood T cell repertoires in COVID-19. The CDR3 is 14 residues long. Germline CDR1 KGHSH, CDR2 LQKENI. The V and J ends lost 2 bases and 3 bases, in that order; junction bases with no gene match: 3. Generated by immunoSEQ multiplex PCR, the TCRdb table keeps only in-frame clones and is missing some. The sample records over 150,000 clones, around 85% being singletons. The V call is TRBV18, the J call TRBJ1-2; 7 bases fit TRBD1. The source is a man aged 55 to 69 with COVID-19, enrolled during active disease. Sequencing was performed on peripheral blood. The CDR3 here is CASSPGGTDYGYTF. DNA of the CDR3: TGTGCCAGCTCACCAGGAGGGACAGACTATGGCTACACCTTC.